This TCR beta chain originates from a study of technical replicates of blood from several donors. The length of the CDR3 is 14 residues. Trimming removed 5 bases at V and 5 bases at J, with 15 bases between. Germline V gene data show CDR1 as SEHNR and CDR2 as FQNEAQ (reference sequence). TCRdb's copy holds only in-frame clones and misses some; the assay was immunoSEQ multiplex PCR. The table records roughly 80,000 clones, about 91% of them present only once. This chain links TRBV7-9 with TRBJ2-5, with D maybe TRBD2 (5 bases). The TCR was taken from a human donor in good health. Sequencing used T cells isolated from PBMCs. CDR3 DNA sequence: TGTGCCAGCAGCCCAACTAGTTTATTGGAGACCCAGTACTTC. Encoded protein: CASSPTSLLETQYF.